This record concerns one T cell receptor (beta chain) sequence. This clonotype was seen more than once but under ten times. Which antigen it targets is not known. No much larger clone exists at a distance of one base, and base qualities are not known. This sample was included in a study of blood T cells in healthy people across ages (dated by TCRdb to the mid-2010s). About the study as a whole: Template switching captured roughly one uniquely barcoded TCR beta cDNA molecule per two T cells in model experiments. Donors of different ages were randomly distributed across sequencing lanes to avoid experimental bias. To track age-related changes in TCR beta repertoire diversity, the study relied on deep sequencing normalized with unique cDNA molecular identifiers. Using the same blood draw, the study looked at two additional independent replicas of 1 million unique cDNA reads for two donors, one aged 18 to 30 and the other aged 80 or older. Four age groups were formed from the donors: young (average approximately 16 years), middle-aged (roughly 38), aged (around 68) and long-lived (around 82).

The germline V and J ends show losses of 4 bases and 4 bases respectively, and no gene match explains 4 bases of the junction. As encoded in the germline V gene, CDR1 is SGDLS while CDR2 is YYNGEE. CDR3 length: 16 amino acids, cysteine to phenylalanine. Only the CDR3 portion is preserved as DNA: 48 bases, with reading frame beginning at the first base. Library method: 5' RACE. The listed sequencing device is Illumina HiSeq 2500. A second PCR of roughly 7 to 11 cycles was performed with a sample-barcoded 5' primer and a J-beta primer mix. A template-switch 5' adaptor carrying 12 random nucleotides introduced a unique molecular identifier onto each TCR beta cDNA molecule. Each sample yielded at least 3 million CDR3-containing paired-end reads. First-strand cDNA synthesis was performed from all RNA using the Mint cDNA synthesis kit, with priming by a TRBC-specific oligonucleotide. Following uracil-DNA glycosylase treatment, all cDNA underwent a first 18-cycle PCR with the universal primers M1SS and BC2_uni_R. In the source study's methods: For normalization, 1 million high-quality reads, each with a distinct molecular identifier, were randomly selected from each sample. Reads sharing molecular identifiers were discarded rather than binned into consensus sequences. MiTCR, run with a Q25 quality threshold and the strictest error-elimination algorithm, handled CDR3 identification, clonotype clustering and error correction. A nonparametric unseen species model using Euler transformation provided a lower-bound estimate of total TCR beta diversity. TCRdb cleaned the public reads at Q25 with fastp, built clones with MiXCR and kept in-frame beta chains. When rows share a CDR3 protein, they turn into one entry using the most common DNA and genes. The V and J calls and clone size are TCRdb's, not the authors'. Within this sample are around 1.1 million distinct CDR3 sequences, with roughly two fifths of them counted one time only. The ten largest account for about 12% of the sample.

General conclusions and limits of the study: Because the CMV infection status of the donors was unknown, age-related changes in expanded clonotypes may potentially have been confounded. Observed TCR beta diversity per million T cells fell roughly linearly with age, and a significant reduction was already apparent by age around 40. Observed TCR beta diversity correlated strongly with the percentage of naive T cells measured by flow cytometry. Bulk unsorted PBMC profiling prevented conclusive comparison of naive and antigen-experienced compartments. Estimates of total diversity based on one million sequenced T cells were regarded as lower bounds and as underestimates. Compared with the aged group, the long-lived group had more naive CD4+ T cells, fewer expanded clones and increased TCR diversity, suggesting age selection.

Donors were a few dozen systemically healthy Caucasian individuals from Russia aged roughly 6 to 100 years. Each donor gave around 9 milliliters of peripheral blood, collected into EDTA-treated Vacutainer tubes. Ficoll-Paque density-gradient centrifugation was used to isolate PBMCs, with at least 7 million obtained per sample. Total RNA, at least 6 micrograms per sample, was extracted from PBMCs with Trizol reagent. Naive CD45RAhigh/CD27high T cell percentages were measured by flow cytometry on a PBMC aliquot from every donor. The sequenced material came from blood. The sequence derives from a young man in good health. Rearrangement joined TRBV9 to TRBJ2-3; TRBD2 lines up with 15 middle nucleotides. The DNA sequence is as follows: TGTGCCAGCAGCCGGACTAGCGGGGGGGCAGCAGATACGCAGTATTTT. Its protein product is CASSRTSGGAADTQYF.